The next 7 T cell receptor beta chains were all read from a single sample in a study of patients and donors after allogeneic stem cell transplantation. Each CDR3 protein is one row after TCRdb ran MiXCR on the RT-PCR reads. The sample includes about 960,000 distinct CDR3 sequences, more than 15% seen only once; the top ten take roughly 6%. The sample taken for sequencing was blood, either unsorted or a sorted T cell fraction (not recorded which). The receptors stem from a human donor who was either an allogeneic HSCT recipient or a stem cell or donor lymphocyte infusion donor (not recorded which). It is not recorded whose cells these are; they may come from a transplant donor.

This clonotype came up a few times. V gene TRBV7-9 combines with J gene TRBJ1-4; 8 nucleotides agree with TRBD1. The ends lost 6 bases at V and 8 bases at J; junction bases unmatched: 8. The CDR3 contains 14 residues. CDR1 is SEHNR and CDR2 is FQNEAQ in the germline V gene (reference sequence). The CDR3 is CASRTGGPFEKLFF. In nucleotides, the CDR3 is TGTGCCAGCAGAACAGGGGGGCCATTCGAAAAACTGTTTTTT.

The chain recombines TRBV3-1 with TRBJ2-1; TRBD2 might be the D (6 bases). Trimming left V 3 bases short and J 5 bases short, with 11 bases between. Germline V lookup: CDR1 LGHDT, CDR2 YNNKEL (reference sequence). The length of the CDR3 is 14 residues. CDR3 in DNA: TGTGCCAGCAGCCACGGGACTCGCAACAATGAGCAGTTCTTC. Translation: CASSHGTRNNEQFF.

In this sample, this clonotype turned up a few times. The V gene is TRBV7-8, the J gene TRBJ1-5; weak D call: TRBD1 (5 bases). V lost 1 base to trimming and J lost 6 bases, with 13 bases between them. The CDR3 is 15 residues long. Germline CDR1 and CDR2: SGHVS and FQNEAQ. The CDR3 here is CASSLDGGKGQPQHF. CDR3 in DNA: TGTGCCAGCAGCTTAGATGGGGGGAAGGGTCAGCCCCAGCATTTT. Using reference TRBV7-8 and TRBJ1-5 for the parts outside the CDR3, the full variable domain is GAGVSQSPRYKVAKRGQDVALRCDPISGHVSLFWYQQALGQGPEFLTYFQNEAQLDKSGLPSDRFFAERPEGSVSTLKIQRTQQEDSAVYLCASSLDGGKGQPQHFGDGTRLSIL.

This chain links TRBV11-1 with TRBJ2-7, with TRBD2 matching 10 bases. The germline gives CDR1 SGHAT, CDR2 FQDESV (reference sequence). CDR3 length: 18 residues. With V trimmed by 0 bases and J by 1 base, 9 bases remained unmatched. The CDR3 loop reads CASSLAPTSGLRSYEQYF. The CDR3 coding sequence is TGTGCCAGCAGCTTAGCGCCGACTAGCGGGCTTCGGTCCTACGAGCAGTACTTC.

This sequence joins TRBV25-1 and TRBJ2-2; maybe TRBD2 (6 bases). The CDR3 length is 14 residues. Germline CDR1 and CDR2: MGHDK and SYGVNS. The V end lost 6 bases, the J end lost 1 base, and 9 bases lay between the germline ends. This CDR3 reads CASRRRENTGELFF. The CDR3 DNA is TGTGCCAGCAGGAGGAGGGAGAACACCGGGGAGCTGTTTTTT.

This clonotype was seen a handful of times. This chain links TRBV20-1 with TRBJ2-2; no definite D call. The CDR3 length is 13 residues. CDR1 DFQATT and CDR2 SNEGSKA come from the germline V gene (reference sequence). Deletions cut 1 base from V and 6 bases from J, with 9 bases between. The DNA for the CDR3 is TGCAGTGCTAGAGTGGTAGGATCCGGGGAGCTGTTTTTT. Translation: CSARVVGSGELFF.

As DNA, the CDR3 is TGTGCCAGCAGCCAAGATCGGCGGGCACTCACCGGGGAGCTGTTTTTT. Translating it yields CASSQDRRALTGELFF. The chain joins TRBV4-2 to TRBJ2-2; perhaps TRBD2 as D (5 bases). The CDR3 contains 16 residues. Trimming cost V 0 bases and J 4 bases, with 12 bases left between them. In germline, CDR1 is LGHNA, CDR2 YNFKEQ.